The clone carrying this T cell receptor (beta chain) was seen a few times. The antigen is undetermined. This entry belongs to a study of T cells after posttransplantation cyclophosphamide. Whole-study results and caveats: Donor-recipient repertoire similarity was low at 1-2 months, rising over year one. TRB overlap between skin or GI tissue T cells and blood was limited. TRB clonality was highly associated with recipient CMV seropositivity and reactivation.

V lost 4 bases and J lost 3, with 12 bases in between. This CDR3 is 15 amino acids long. The germline gives CDR1 SNHLY, CDR2 FYNNEI. This related bone marrow graft donor gave peripheral blood on the day of marrow donation. Clones were sequenced by immunoSEQ multiplex PCR, and TCRdb holds only the in-frame ones, with some missing. The sample holds fewer than 55,000 clones, and no clone turns up only once. Sequencing was performed on PBMCs. This sequence joins TRBV2 and TRBJ2-2; perhaps TRBD2 as D (7 bases). The clonotype was recovered from a man in his forties in good health, CMV-negative, and a related stem cell transplant donor. The CDR3 coding sequence is TGTGCCAGCAGTGGAAAGGGGGGGGACACCGGGGAGCTGTTTTTT. Translated: CASSGKGGDTGELFF.